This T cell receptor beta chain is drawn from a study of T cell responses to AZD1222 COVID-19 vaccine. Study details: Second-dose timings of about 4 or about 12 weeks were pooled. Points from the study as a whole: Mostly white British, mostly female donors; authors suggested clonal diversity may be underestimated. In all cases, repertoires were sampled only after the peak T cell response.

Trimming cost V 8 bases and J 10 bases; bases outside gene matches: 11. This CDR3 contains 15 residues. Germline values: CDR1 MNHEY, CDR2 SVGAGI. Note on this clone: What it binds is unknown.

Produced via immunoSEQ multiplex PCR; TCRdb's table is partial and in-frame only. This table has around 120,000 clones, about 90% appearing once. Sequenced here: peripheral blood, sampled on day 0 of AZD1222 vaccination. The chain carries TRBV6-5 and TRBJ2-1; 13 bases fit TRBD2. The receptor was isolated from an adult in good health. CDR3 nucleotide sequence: TGTGCCAGCTGCTCGTCGACTAGCGGGGGGATGGAGCAGTTCTTC. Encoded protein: CASCSSTSGGMEQFF.